This T cell receptor (beta chain) was found in a study of naive and memory T cell subsets. Study-wide results and limits: Naive repertoires, especially CD8, held a few larger clonotypes, possibly memory cells re-expressing CD45RA. Gini index rose across naive, CM, EM and EMRA in CD4 and CD8.

On this clonotype: Its specificity is not known.

CDR3 length equals 12 residues. V shed 4 bases and J shed 5 bases, with 11 bases lying between them. The germline V gene has CDR1 DFQATT and CDR2 SNEGSKA (reference sequence). Both TRBC1 and TRBC2 were covered by a beta constant-region primer of two equimolar oligonucleotides. Nested alpha and beta constant-region primers with the SP2 primer drove four PCR rounds on ligated cDNA. TCRdb itself ran the UMI-ligation and nested PCR reads through MiXCR, one entry per CDR3 protein. The sample consists of about 100,000 distinct CDR3 sequences, about 14% of them appearing once. Sequencing input: naive CD8+ T cells from blood. This sequence joins TRBV20-1 and TRBJ1-2, with D possibly being TRBD1 (5 bases). The sequence derives from a human donor in good health. The chain's CDR3 is CSANYGGYGYTF. CDR3 bases: TGCAGTGCTAATTATGGGGGTTATGGCTACACCTTC.